These 9 T cell receptor beta chains were sequenced from one sample in a study of OX40 agonist ivuxolimab in advanced cancers. Profiled with immunoSEQ multiplex PCR; TCRdb holds only in-frame clones, not every one. The sample consists of tens of thousands of clones, approximately 80% of them appearing once. The sequencing used CD4+ or CD8+ T cells sorted from blood, collected in a trial of the OX40 agonist ivuxolimab. The origin of the receptors is an adult with an advanced solid tumor such as melanoma, head and neck, liver or kidney cancer.

This clone was seen only once. The rearrangement links TRBV29-1 to TRBJ2-7; TRBD2 aligns across 9 bases. The germline CDR1 and CDR2 sequences are SQVTM and ANQGSEA. V lost 1 base and J lost 2; bases outside the gene matches: 6. The CDR3 sequence is 15 residues long. The CDR3 reads CSVEGLAGHPYEQYF. CDR3 in DNA: TGCAGCGTTGAAGGCCTAGCGGGGCATCCCTACGAGCAGTACTTC.

The chain has TRBV19 and TRBJ1-1, with D hard to call. V was clipped by 2 bases and J by 11 bases, with 15 bases between them. In germline, CDR1 is LNHDA, CDR2 SQIVND (reference sequence). The CDR3 totals 13 residues. The CDR3: CASSITIRSEAFF. CDR3 nucleotides: TGTGCCAGTAGTATAACTATTAGAAGTGAGGCTTTCTTT.

The chain employs TRBV10-2 and TRBJ1-4; tentative D call: TRBD1 (6 bases). Deletions cut 2 bases from V and 7 bases from J, with 11 bases between. Germline lookup yields CDR1 WSHSY and CDR2 SAAADI. The CDR3 loop spans 14 amino acids. In nucleotides, the CDR3 is TGCGCCAGCAGTGAGGGCCAGGGGTCTGAAAAACTGTTTTTT. This sequence encodes CASSEGQGSEKLFF.

The chain couples TRBV12-5 to TRBJ2-7; D is unclear. V was cut by 1 base and J by 0 bases, with 10 bases left in between. The CDR3 totals 15 residues. CDR1 and CDR2 from the germline V gene are LGHNT and FRNRAP. CDR3 nucleotide sequence: TGTGCTAGTGGTTTGGGGTTTGGAACCTCCTACGAGCAGTACTTC. Its translation: CASGLGFGTSYEQYF.

The gene calls are TRBV4-3 and TRBJ2-7; no clear D gene. The CDR3 spans 14 residues. From germline, CDR1 is LGHNA and CDR2 YSLEER. The ends were cut back, 5 bases at V and 0 bases at J, with 11 bases in the middle. In DNA, the CDR3 is TGCGCCAGCAGCGCCTGGACGGGCTCCTACGAGCAGTACTTC. It yields the protein CASSAWTGSYEQYF.

This rearrangement joins TRBV6-4 to TRBJ2-6; TRBD2 might be the D (6 bases). V lost 6 bases and J lost 4, with 10 bases in between. The CDR3 has 14 residues. The germline gives CDR1 MRHNA, CDR2 SNTAGT. CDR3 bases: TGTGCCAGCAGCCGGGACTCCGGGGCCAACGTCCTGACTTTC. Translation: CASSRDSGANVLTF.

V is TRBV6-1 and J is TRBJ1-6, with a tentative D call TRBD1 (5 bases). V shed 1 base and J shed 9 bases, with 13 bases lying between them. The length of the CDR3 is 15 residues. Germline V CDR1 and CDR2: MNHNS, SASEGT. CDR3 DNA: TGTGCCAGCAGTGAAGGCGGGGGGTCGGTTTCACCCCTCCACTTT. This sequence encodes CASSEGGGSVSPLHF.

The chain recombines TRBV13 with TRBJ2-1, with a possible D match to TRBD1 (6 bases). V was cut by 4 bases and J by 8 bases, with 15 bases left in between. The CDR3 runs 14 residues. Germline V gene data show CDR1 as PRHDT and CDR2 as FYEKMQ (reference sequence). The CDR3 DNA is TGTGCCAGCAGCTCCCTAAACAGGGTACATGAGCAGTTCTTC. It yields the protein CASSSLNRVHEQFF.

V gene TRBV27 combines with J gene TRBJ2-1; 10 bases are shared with TRBD1. V lost 8 bases, J lost 10 bases, and 5 bases stayed unmatched. The CDR3 is made up of 12 amino acids. CDR1 is MNHEY, CDR2 SMNVEV, per germline (reference sequence). The CDR3 coding sequence is TGTGCCAGCGGGGGACAGGGGCAAGAGCAGTTCTTC. This gives the protein CASGGQGQEQFF.